One and the same sample provided the 27 T cell receptor beta chains below, sequenced in a study of beta chain features in type 1 diabetes. Overall study results and limits: All four CD4+ subsets from Type 1 diabetes patients carried moderately but significantly shorter TCRB CDR3s.

These receptors' targets are unknown. Investigators reverse transcribed all isolated RNA, so they sequenced expressed TCRB transcripts. Assay: immunoSEQ multiplex PCR; the TCRdb copy retains only in-frame clones and omits some. In the table there are a few hundred thousand clones, roughly 12% of which are singletons. Source material: naive CD4+ T cells from blood. The receptors here all came from a woman aged 18-35 years with type 1 diabetes.

Only a few counts were recorded for this clone. V usage is TRBV4-3 and J usage is TRBJ2-5; tentative D call: TRBD2 (6 bases). The germline V gene has CDR1 LGHNA and CDR2 YSLEER. The CDR3 runs to 16 residues. The germline V and J ends were trimmed by 0 bases and 5 bases, with 16 bases remaining between them. The CDR3 bases are TGCGCCAGCAGCCAAGAAAGCGGGTGGGGATGGGAGACCCAGTACTTC. It codes for CASSQESGWGWETQYF.

In this sample, this clone turned up a few times. V and J are TRBV7-3 and TRBJ2-1; 7 nucleotides match TRBD2. V gave up 5 bases and J gave up 7 bases; unmatched junction bases: 5. The CDR3 sequence is 13 residues long. In germline, CDR1 is SGHTA, CDR2 FQGTGA. This CDR3 reads CASSRGAGNEQFF. The DNA for the CDR3 is TGTGCCAGCAGCCGTGGAGCGGGAAATGAGCAGTTCTTC. Full variable domain (remainder filled in from reference TRBV7-3 and TRBJ2-1): GAGVSQTPSNKVTEKGKYVELRCDPISGHTALYWYRQSLGQGPEFLIYFQGTGAADDSGLPNDRFFAVRPEGSVSTLKIQRTERGDSAVYLCASSRGAGNEQFFGPGTRLTVL.

The chain combines TRBV7-2 with TRBJ1-1; TRBD1 is a possible D gene (6 bases). The ends were cut back, 2 bases at V and 1 base at J, with 11 bases in the middle. This CDR3 is built from 15 residues. Germline lookup yields CDR1 SGHTA and CDR2 FQGNSA. The chain's CDR3 is CASSLYGQRNTEAFF. In DNA, the CDR3 is TGTGCCAGCAGCTTATACGGACAGAGGAACACTGAAGCTTTCTTT.

This chain uses TRBV29-1 with TRBJ2-5; TRBD2 agrees at 7 bases. The CDR3 runs to 12 residues. V lost 7 bases to trimming and J lost 2 bases; unmatched junction nucleotides: 4. Germline-derived CDR1 and CDR2 are SQVTM and ANQGSEA. The CDR3 coding sequence is TGCAGCGCAGCGGGAAGACAAGAGACCCAGTACTTC. Its translation is CSAAGRQETQYF.

This clone was detected a few times. J is TRBJ2-5 and V is TRBV29-1; 9 bases are shared with TRBD2. With V trimmed by 2 bases and J by 9 bases, 13 bases remained unmatched. Germline lookup yields CDR1 SQVTM and CDR2 ANQGSEA. The CDR3 length is 15 residues. In nucleotides, the CDR3 is TGCAGCGTTGAACTGGCGGGAGGGCCCCGGGCGGCCCAGTACTTC. It codes for CSVELAGGPRAAQYF.

V and J are TRBV7-2 and TRBJ1-1; 11 positions agree with TRBD1. Germline V gene data show CDR1 as SGHTA and CDR2 as FQGNSA. J lost 4 bases, V lost 2 bases, and 3 bases had no gene match. The CDR3 is 15 residues long. In DNA form, the CDR3 reads TGTGCCAGCAGCTTACTCGGGACAGGGGGCACTGAAGCTTTCTTT. As protein: CASSLLGTGGTEAFF.

This clone was seen only a few times. This chain uses TRBV7-2 with TRBJ2-2; 7 positions match TRBD2. Germline V gene data show CDR1 as SGHTA and CDR2 as FQGNSA. V dropped 1 base and J dropped 3; count of bases not matched to a gene: 8. CDR3 length equals 17 residues. The CDR3 DNA reads TGTGCCAGCAGCTTAGTGCGGGGGACCCCCTACACCGGGGAGCTGTTTTTT. Its protein is CASSLVRGTPYTGELFF.

Comments on this clone: The sample holds other DNA sequences that translate to the same CDR3. The gene calls are TRBV18 and TRBJ1-5; maybe TRBD1 (5 bases). Germline V gene sequence: CDR1 KGHSH, CDR2 LQKENI. The length of the CDR3 is 13 residues. V lost 2 bases and J lost 5, with 7 bases in between. The CDR3 loop is CASSPLGDQPQHF. The CDR3 nucleotides are TGTGCCAGCTCACCATTAGGGGATCAGCCCCAGCATTTT.

The chain links TRBV6-6 to TRBJ2-7, with D tentatively TRBD2 (5 bases). Germline CDR1 and CDR2: MNHNY and SVGAGI (reference sequence). The CDR3 covers 12 residues. V lost 8 bases to trimming and J lost 3 bases, with 11 bases between them. CDR3 amino acids: CASSPRVYEQYF. The DNA for the CDR3 is TGTGCCAGCTCCCCGAGGGTCTACGAGCAGTACTTC.

The gene calls are TRBV7-2 and TRBJ2-7; 9 bases line up with TRBD1. Germline V gene lookup returns CDR1 SGHTA and CDR2 FQGNSA. This CDR3 is 14 amino acids long. Germline trimming cut 6 bases from V and 2 bases from J; bases unmatched to any gene: 5. For the CDR3, the DNA is TGTGCCAGCAGGACGACAGGGGGAACCTACGAGCAGTACTTC. It is translated as CASRTTGGTYEQYF.

This clone showed up just a few times. J is TRBJ2-7 and V is TRBV28, with D possibly TRBD1 on 5 matching bases. Germline V gene data show CDR1 as MDHEN and CDR2 as SYDVKM. V was cut by 2 bases and J by 4 bases, with 15 bases left in between. This CDR3 has 15 residues. Here the CDR3 reads CASSLGAPDPYEQYF. DNA for the CDR3: TGTGCCAGCAGTTTAGGGGCCCCGGATCCTTACGAGCAGTACTTC.

The CDR3: CASSPPFGGLIETQYF. In nucleotides, the CDR3 is TGTGCCAGCTCACCACCGTTTGGAGGGTTGATAGAGACCCAGTACTTC. This chain uses TRBV18 with TRBJ2-5; D is possibly TRBD2 (6 bases). CDR1 is KGHSH, CDR2 LQKENI, per germline. This CDR3 region has 16 residues. V gave up 0 bases and J gave up 4 bases, with 15 bases separating them.

This chain joins TRBV30 and TRBJ2-1; 9 positions agree with TRBD2. Germline V CDR1 and CDR2: GTSNPN, SVGIG (reference sequence). The CDR3 spans 13 residues. Trimming at V came to 5 bases and at J to 5 bases, leaving 4 bases not matched to a gene. CDR3 sequence (DNA): TGTGCCTGGTCGGGACTAGCCCACAATGAGCAGTTCTTC. It is translated as CAWSGLAHNEQFF.

In this sample, this clone turned up a few times. The chain uses TRBV4-1 and TRBJ2-3, with D perhaps TRBD1 (5 bases). From germline, CDR1 is MGHRA and CDR2 YSYEKL. Trimming cost V 1 base and J 2 bases, with 10 bases left between them. The length of the CDR3 is 15 residues. The CDR3: CASSQGTYDTDTQYF. DNA of the CDR3: TGCGCCAGCAGCCAAGGGACATACGACACAGATACGCAGTATTTT.

This chain connects TRBV30 to TRBJ1-5, with D unresolved. The V end lost 0 bases, the J end lost 3 bases, and 6 bases lay between the germline ends. This CDR3 region has 13 residues. Germline V CDR1 and CDR2: GTSNPN, SVGIG (reference sequence). CDR3 coding DNA: TGTGCCTGGAGTGTTGTAGCCAATCAGCCCCAGCATTTT. This sequence encodes CAWSVVANQPQHF.

The chain recombines TRBV15 with TRBJ2-7, with D perhaps matching TRBD1 (5 bases). This CDR3 contains 14 residues. Germline V gene data show CDR1 as LNHNV and CDR2 as YYDKDF (reference sequence). V shed 0 bases and J shed 0 bases, with 6 bases lying between them. As DNA, the CDR3 is TGTGCCACCAGCAGAGATCAGGGCTCCTACGAGCAGTACTTC. Protein: CATSRDQGSYEQYF.

This clone was seen more than once but under ten times. The J gene is TRBJ2-7, the V gene TRBV19; tentatively, D is TRBD2 (6 bases). CDR3 length: 10 residues. Germline lookup yields CDR1 LNHDA and CDR2 SQIVND (reference sequence). Deletions cut 11 bases from V and 4 bases from J, with 9 bases between. In DNA, the CDR3 is TGTGCCGGGAGGAGGTACGAGCAGTACTTC. Its protein is CAGRRYEQYF.

The V gene is TRBV30, the J gene TRBJ2-5; TRBD1 agrees at 7 bases. Germline V CDR1 and CDR2: GTSNPN, SVGIG (reference sequence). The CDR3 sequence is 16 residues long. Unmatched junction bases numbered 13, after V lost 4 bases and J lost 2 bases. CDR3 sequence: CAWIRLSRGSQETQYF. In DNA, the CDR3 is TGTGCCTGGATCAGGCTGTCCAGGGGGTCTCAAGAGACCCAGTACTTC.

This clone was seen a handful of times. This sequence joins TRBV7-2 and TRBJ2-7; TRBD1 agrees at 9 bases. CDR3 length: 13 amino acids. Germline CDR1 and CDR2: SGHTA and FQGNSA. Trimming removed 7 bases from V and 7 bases from J; junction bases left unmatched: 8. The CDR3 DNA sequence: TGTGCCAGCAAGGGGACAGGGCCGAGGGAGCAGTACTTC. Amino acids: CASKGTGPREQYF.

V gene TRBV5-1 combines with J gene TRBJ2-1; 8 bases map to TRBD1. The CDR3 is 15 amino acids. Germline V gives CDR1 SGHRS, CDR2 YFSETQ. After removal of 4 bases from V and 4 bases from J, the junction contained 7 bases not matched to a gene. The CDR3 spells CASSVIGQGYNEQFF. For the CDR3, the DNA is TGCGCCAGCAGCGTAATTGGACAGGGATACAATGAGCAGTTCTTC.

This clone was seen a few times. V is TRBV4-3 and J is TRBJ1-6; D not resolved. Deletions cut 0 bases from V and 9 bases from J, with 21 bases between. The germline CDR1 and CDR2 sequences are LGHNA and YSLEER. CDR3 length equals 18 residues. The chain's CDR3 is CASSQEKRPYPGGSPLHF. The CDR3 nucleotides read TGCGCCAGCAGCCAAGAGAAGAGGCCCTATCCGGGTGGTTCACCCCTCCACTTT.

V gene TRBV21-1 combines with J gene TRBJ2-1; TRBD1 was called by the table and not checked on the DNA. TRBV21-1 is a listed pseudogene. The CDR3 has 17 residues. The CDR3 reads CASSMGRGRSNYNEQFF. In DNA form, the CDR3 reads TGTGCCAGCAGCATGGGCAGGGGGCGAAGTAACTACAATGAGCAGTTCTTC.

This clone was picked up a small number of times. The rearrangement links TRBV28 to TRBJ2-4, with D possibly matching TRBD2 (6 bases). CDR3 size: 16 residues. Trimming shortened V by 7 bases and J by 0 bases, and 16 bases separated the two germline ends. Germline assignment: CDR1 MDHEN and CDR2 SYDVKM. The CDR3 DNA follows: TGTGCCAGCACCGGGGGTGACTTAGTAGCCAAAAACATTCAGTACTTC. This translates into CASTGGDLVAKNIQYF.

The chain carries TRBV19 and TRBJ1-2; weak D call: TRBD1 (5 bases). V was cut by 4 bases and J by 3 bases, with 12 bases left in between. The CDR3 is made up of 14 amino acids. Germline CDR1 LNHDA, CDR2 SQIVND (reference sequence). The chain's CDR3 is CASSRGWRDYGYTF. The CDR3 DNA reads as TGTGCCAGTAGTAGGGGCTGGAGGGACTATGGCTACACCTTC.

This clone was counted between two and nine times. Additional DNA sequences in this sample encode the identical CDR3. This sequence joins TRBV5-6 and TRBJ1-2; the D is unclear. V lost 0 bases, J lost 4 bases, and 7 bases lay in between. Germline V lookup: CDR1 SGHDT, CDR2 YYEEEE. The CDR3 sequence is 13 residues long. Here the CDR3 reads CASSLDSLYGYTF. The DNA for the CDR3 is TGTGCCAGCAGCTTGGACAGTCTCTATGGCTACACCTTC.

The chain links TRBV7-9 to TRBJ2-7; TRBD1 is a possible D gene (5 bases). Germline loops: CDR1 SEHNR, CDR2 FQNEAQ (reference sequence). V lost 5 bases, J lost 3 bases, and 14 bases lay in between. The CDR3 has 14 residues. The CDR3 spells CASSPPPGHYEQYF. Written as DNA, the CDR3 is TGTGCCAGCAGCCCACCCCCAGGACACTACGAGCAGTACTTC.

This chain connects TRBV5-1 to TRBJ2-2, with D perhaps matching TRBD1 (5 bases). The germline gives CDR1 SGHRS, CDR2 YFSETQ. The CDR3 sequence is 16 residues long. V lost 0 bases and J lost 0, with 9 bases in between. The CDR3 bases are TGCGCCAGCAGCTTGGGACAGACTGCGAACACCGGGGAGCTGTTTTTT. The encoded protein is CASSLGQTANTGELFF. Filled out from reference TRBV5-1 and TRBJ2-2, the complete variable domain reads KAGVTQTPRYLIKTRGQQVTLSCSPISGHRSVSWYQQTPGQGLQFLFEYFSETQRNKGNFPGRFSGRQFSNSRSEMNVSTLELGDSALYLCASSLGQTANTGELFFGEGSRLTVL.